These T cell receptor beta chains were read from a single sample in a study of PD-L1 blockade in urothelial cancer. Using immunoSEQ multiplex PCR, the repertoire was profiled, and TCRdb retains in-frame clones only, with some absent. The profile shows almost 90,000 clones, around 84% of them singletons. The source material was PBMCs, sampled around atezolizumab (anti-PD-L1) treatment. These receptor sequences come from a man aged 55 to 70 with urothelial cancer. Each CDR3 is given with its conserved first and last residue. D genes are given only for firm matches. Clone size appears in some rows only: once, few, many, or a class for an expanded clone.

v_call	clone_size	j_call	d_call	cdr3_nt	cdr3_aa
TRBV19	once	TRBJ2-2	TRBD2	TGTGCCAGTAGTACTCTTACGGGGGGGCCGAGGACCGGGGAGCTGTTTTTT	CASSTLTGGPRTGELFF
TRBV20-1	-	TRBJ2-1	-	TGCAGTGCTAGGGGCGAAGGTGAGCAGTTCTTC	CSARGEGEQFF
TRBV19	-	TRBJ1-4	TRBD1	TGTGCCAGTAGTACCATAATCCCCGGGACAGGGAAAGAAAAACTGTTTTTT	CASSTIIPGTGKEKLFF
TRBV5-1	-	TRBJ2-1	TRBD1	TGCGCCAGCAGCCTCCGGACAGGGGGTACCTACAATGAGCAGTTCTTC	CASSLRTGGTYNEQFF
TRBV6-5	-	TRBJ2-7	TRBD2	TGTGCCAGCAGTTACTCGAGCGGGGGCATATCCTACGAGCAGTACTTC	CASSYSSGGISYEQYF
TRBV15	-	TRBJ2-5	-	TGTGCCACCAGCAGAGATCGGAGGGTAGAGACCCAGTACTTC	CATSRDRRVETQYF
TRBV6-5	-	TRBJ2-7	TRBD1	TGTGCCAGCAGTTATACCGGGACAGGGGCCTACGAGCAGTACTTC	CASSYTGTGAYEQYF
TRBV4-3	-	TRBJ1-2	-	TGCGCCAGCAGCCAAGATACAGGGAGAGGCTACACCTTC	CASSQDTGRGYTF
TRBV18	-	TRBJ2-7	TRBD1	TGTGCCAGCTCAACCGGGACAGGGGAGCCCTACGAGCAGTACTTC	CASSTGTGEPYEQYF
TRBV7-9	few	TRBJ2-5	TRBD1	TGTGCCAGCAGCTGGAAGAGGACAGGGTATGAGACCCAGTACTTC	CASSWKRTGYETQYF
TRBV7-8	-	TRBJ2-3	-	TGTGCCAGCAGCTTAGCGGGCTCGAGCACAGATACGCAGTATTTT	CASSLAGSSTDTQYF
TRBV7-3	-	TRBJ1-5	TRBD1	TGTGCCAGCAGTCTAGGGGGACAGGGCAATCAGCCCCAGCATTTT	CASSLGGQGNQPQHF
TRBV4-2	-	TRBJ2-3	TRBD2	TGTGCCAGCAGCCAAGCGGGGAGGGCGGGCACAGATACGCAGTATTTT	CASSQAGRAGTDTQYF
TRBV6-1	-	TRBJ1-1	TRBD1	TGTGCCAGCAGTGAAGATAGGAGACAGGGGCCAGGGAACACTGAAGCTTTCTTT	CASSEDRRQGPGNTEAFF
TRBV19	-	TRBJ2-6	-	TGTGCCAGTAGTGCAAGCGGAGCTGGGGCCAACGTCCTGACTTTC	CASSASGAGANVLTF
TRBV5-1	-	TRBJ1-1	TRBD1	TGCGCCAGCAGCTACGCCGGGACAGCAAACACTGAAGCTTTCTTT	CASSYAGTANTEAFF
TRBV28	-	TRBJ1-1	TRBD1	TGTGCCAGCAGTCCCCGGACAGGGGGCACTGAAGCTTTCTTT	CASSPRTGGTEAFF
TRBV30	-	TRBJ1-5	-	TGTGCCTGGAGTGTAACAGGTGGCAATCAGCCCCAGCATTTT	CAWSVTGGNQPQHF
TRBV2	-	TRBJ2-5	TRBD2	TGTGCCAGCAGTTATGGCTCGGGGGGATCGGAAGAGACCCAGTACTTC	CASSYGSGGSEETQYF
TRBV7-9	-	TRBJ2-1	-	TGTGCCAGCAGCCAAGATTCAGATCAGCAGTTCTTC	CASSQDSDQQFF
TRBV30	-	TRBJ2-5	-	TGTGCCTGGGATAGGAGTTCAGAGACCCAGTACTTC	CAWDRSSETQYF
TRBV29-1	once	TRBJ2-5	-	TGCAGCGTGGCCGGGGAGACCCAGTACTTC	CSVAGETQYF
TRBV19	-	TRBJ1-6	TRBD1	TGTGCCAGTAGTATATATGCGTTGGGGACAGGGGGCATTAATTCACCCCTCCACTTT	CASSIYALGTGGINSPLHF
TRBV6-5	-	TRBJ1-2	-	TGTGCCAGCAGACCAGACCAGGGTATAACGCCCTCCTACACCTTC	CASRPDQGITPSYTF
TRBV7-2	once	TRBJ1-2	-	TGTGCCAGCAGCTTAGTATCCAGGGCTTACTATGGCTACACCTTC	CASSLVSRAYYGYTF
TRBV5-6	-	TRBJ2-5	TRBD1	TGTGCCAGCAGCTTCCCCGGGACAGGGAAAGAGACCCAGTACTTC	CASSFPGTGKETQYF
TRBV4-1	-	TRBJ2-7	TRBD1	TGCGCCAGCAGCCAAGCGGGTTTAATAGGACAGGGTGCCTACGAGCAGTACTTC	CASSQAGLIGQGAYEQYF
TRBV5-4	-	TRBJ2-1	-	TGTGCCAGCAGCTTCCGGGTCGCCGATGAGCAGTTCTTC	CASSFRVADEQFF
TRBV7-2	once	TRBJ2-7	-	TGTGCCAGCAGCAGAGCGGGTCCAAACTACGAGCAGTACTTC	CASSRAGPNYEQYF
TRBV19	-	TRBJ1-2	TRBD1	TGTGCCAGTAGTATTACCCGGGACAGTAACTATGGCTACACCTTC	CASSITRDSNYGYTF
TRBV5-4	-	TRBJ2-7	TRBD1	TGTGCCAGCAGCTTGGTGACAGGGCCACGTTATTACGAGCAGTACTTC	CASSLVTGPRYYEQYF
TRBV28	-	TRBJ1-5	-	TGTGCCAGCAGCTCCTCACAGGGTACCAATCAGCCCCAGCATTTT	CASSSSQGTNQPQHF
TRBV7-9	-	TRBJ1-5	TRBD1	TGTGCCAGCAGCTCCGGGACAGGGGGTTACCCTCAGCCCCAGCATTTT	CASSSGTGGYPQPQHF
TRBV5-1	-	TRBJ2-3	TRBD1	TGCGCCAGCAACCGGGACAGGAGGGATACGCAGTATTTT	CASNRDRRDTQYF
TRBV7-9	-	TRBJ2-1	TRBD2	TGTGCCAGCAGCTACCTAGCGGGAGTTCCCAATGAGCAGTTCTTC	CASSYLAGVPNEQFF
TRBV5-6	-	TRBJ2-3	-	TGTGCCAGCAGCTTCCTACAGGGCACAGATACGCAGTATTTT	CASSFLQGTDTQYF